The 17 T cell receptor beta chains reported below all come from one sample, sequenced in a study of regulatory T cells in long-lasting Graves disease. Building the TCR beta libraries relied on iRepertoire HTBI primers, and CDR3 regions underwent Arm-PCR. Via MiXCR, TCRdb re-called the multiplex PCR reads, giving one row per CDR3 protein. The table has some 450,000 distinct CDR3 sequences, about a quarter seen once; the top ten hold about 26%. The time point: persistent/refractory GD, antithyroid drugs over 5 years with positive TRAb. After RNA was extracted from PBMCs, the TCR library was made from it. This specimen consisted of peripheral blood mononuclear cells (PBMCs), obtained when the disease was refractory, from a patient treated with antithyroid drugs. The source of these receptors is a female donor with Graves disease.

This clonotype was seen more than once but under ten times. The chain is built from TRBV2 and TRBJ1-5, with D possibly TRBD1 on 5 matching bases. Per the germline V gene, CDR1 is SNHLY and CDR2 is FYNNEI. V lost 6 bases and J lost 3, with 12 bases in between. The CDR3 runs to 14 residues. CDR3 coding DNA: TGTGCCAGCAGGTCAGACAGAGACAATCAGCCCCAGCATTTT. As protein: CASRSDRDNQPQHF.

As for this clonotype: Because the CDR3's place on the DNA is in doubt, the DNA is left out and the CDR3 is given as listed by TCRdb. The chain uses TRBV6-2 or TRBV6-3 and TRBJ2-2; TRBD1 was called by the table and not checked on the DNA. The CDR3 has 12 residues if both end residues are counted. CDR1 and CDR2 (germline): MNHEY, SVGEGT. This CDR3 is CASSEFGTGSNF.

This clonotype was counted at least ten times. The CDR3 nucleotides are TGTGCCAGCACCCAAGTCGGGAGCTTGAACACTGAAGCTTTCTTT. It specifies CASTQVGSLNTEAFF. The chain has TRBV11-2 and TRBJ1-1; D is unresolved. The length of the CDR3 is 15 residues. The germline CDR1 and CDR2 sequences are SGHAT and FQNNGV. V lost 7 bases, J lost 0 bases, and 15 bases lay in between.

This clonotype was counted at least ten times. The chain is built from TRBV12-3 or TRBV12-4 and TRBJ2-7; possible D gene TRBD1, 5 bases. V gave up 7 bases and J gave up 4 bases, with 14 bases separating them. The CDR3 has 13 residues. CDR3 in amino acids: CASKNLGAYEQYF. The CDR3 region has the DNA TGTGCCAGCAAGAATTTAGGGGCTTACGAGCAGTACTTC.

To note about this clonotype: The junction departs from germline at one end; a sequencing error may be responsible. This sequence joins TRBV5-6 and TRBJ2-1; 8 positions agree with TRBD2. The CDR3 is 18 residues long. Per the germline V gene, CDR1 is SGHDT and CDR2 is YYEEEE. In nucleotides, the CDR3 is TGTGTCAGCAGCAACAGACTAGCGACACACGACTTCTACAATGAGCAGTTCTTC. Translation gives CVSSNRLATHDFYNEQFF.

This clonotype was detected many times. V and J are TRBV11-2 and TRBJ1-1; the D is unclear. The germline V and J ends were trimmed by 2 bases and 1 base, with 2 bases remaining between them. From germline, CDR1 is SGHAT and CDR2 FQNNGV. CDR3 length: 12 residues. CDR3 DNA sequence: TGTGCCAGCAGCTTAACGAACACTGAAGCTTTCTTT. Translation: CASSLTNTEAFF.

CDR3 sequence reads: CASSYGTGGIRDGYTF. The CDR3 nucleotides are TGTGCCAGCAGCTACGGGACAGGGGGCATCCGGGATGGCTACACCTTC. The chain combines TRBV7-9 with TRBJ1-2, with 12 bases lining up with TRBD1. The CDR3 consists of 16 residues. The junction had 9 bases not matched to a gene; V was cut back by 4 bases and J by 6 bases. Germline values: CDR1 SEHNR, CDR2 FQNEAQ (reference sequence).

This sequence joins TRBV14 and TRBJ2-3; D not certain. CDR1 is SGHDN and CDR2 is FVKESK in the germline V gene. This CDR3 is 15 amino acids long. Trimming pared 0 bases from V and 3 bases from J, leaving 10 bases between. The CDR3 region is CASSQDDQLTDTQYF. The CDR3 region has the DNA TGTGCCAGCAGCCAAGATGACCAACTTACAGATACGCAGTATTTT.

The CDR3 nucleotides read TGTGCCAGCAGCTTAGGTCGGTGGGCAGAAACCTACGAGCAGTACTTC. Protein: CASSLGRWAETYEQYF. This chain connects TRBV7-2 to TRBJ2-7, with no clear D. Germline V gene data show CDR1 as SGHTA and CDR2 as FQGNSA. The CDR3 is 16 amino acids. V gave up 1 base and J gave up 2 bases, with 15 bases separating them.

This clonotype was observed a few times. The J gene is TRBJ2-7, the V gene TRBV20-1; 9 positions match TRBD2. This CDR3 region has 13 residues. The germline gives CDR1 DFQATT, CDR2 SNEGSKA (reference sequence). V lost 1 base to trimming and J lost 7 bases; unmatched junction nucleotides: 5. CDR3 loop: CSARALAGWEQYF. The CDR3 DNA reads TGCAGTGCTAGAGCTCTAGCGGGATGGGAGCAGTACTTC.

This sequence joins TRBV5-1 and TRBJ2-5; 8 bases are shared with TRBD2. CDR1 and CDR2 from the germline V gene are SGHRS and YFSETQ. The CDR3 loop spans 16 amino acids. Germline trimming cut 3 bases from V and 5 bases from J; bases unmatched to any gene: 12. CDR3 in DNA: TGCGCCAGCAGCTACCGGACTAGCTCAGTCACGGAGACCCAGTACTTC. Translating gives CASSYRTSSVTETQYF.

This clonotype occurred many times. CDR3 nucleotides: TGTGCCAGCAGTTTCCTCGGGGCGGCAGGGCGGGGGGAGACCCAGTACTTC. This sequence encodes CASSFLGAAGRGETQYF. The chain employs TRBV27 and TRBJ2-5; 7 nucleotides agree with TRBD2. The germline V gene has CDR1 MNHEY and CDR2 SMNVEV (reference sequence). This CDR3 has 17 amino acids. With 3 bases clipped from V and 5 bases from J, the junction kept 15 bases outside the gene matches.

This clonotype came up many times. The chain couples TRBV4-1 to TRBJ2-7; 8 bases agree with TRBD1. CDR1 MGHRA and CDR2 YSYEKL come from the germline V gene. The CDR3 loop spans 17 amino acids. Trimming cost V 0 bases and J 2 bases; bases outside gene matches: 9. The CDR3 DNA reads TGCGCCAGCAGCCAAGAGTCCGCCTCGGACAGGGCCTACGAGCAGTACTTC. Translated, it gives CASSQESASDRAYEQYF.

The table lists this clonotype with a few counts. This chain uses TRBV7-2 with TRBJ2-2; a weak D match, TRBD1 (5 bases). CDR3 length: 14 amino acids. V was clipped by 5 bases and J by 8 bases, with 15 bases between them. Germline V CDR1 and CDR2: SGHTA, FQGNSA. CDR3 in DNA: TGTGCCAGCAGCCCACGCCAGGGCCAAGGGGAGCTGTTTTTT. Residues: CASSPRQGQGELFF.

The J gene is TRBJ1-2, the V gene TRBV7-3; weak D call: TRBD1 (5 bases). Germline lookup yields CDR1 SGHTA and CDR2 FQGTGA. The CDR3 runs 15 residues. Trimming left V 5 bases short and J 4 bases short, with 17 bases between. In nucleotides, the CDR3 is TGTGCCAGCAGCCCGACGGGATCTGGGGGCTATGGCTACACCTTC. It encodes CASSPTGSGGYGYTF.

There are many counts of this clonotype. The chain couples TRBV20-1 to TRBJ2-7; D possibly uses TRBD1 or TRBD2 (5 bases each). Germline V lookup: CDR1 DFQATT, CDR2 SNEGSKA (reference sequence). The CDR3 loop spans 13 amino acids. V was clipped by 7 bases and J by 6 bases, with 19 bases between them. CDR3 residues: CSVYLPRDGEQYF. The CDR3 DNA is TGCAGTGTCTACCTCCCCCGGGACGGCGAGCAGTACTTC.

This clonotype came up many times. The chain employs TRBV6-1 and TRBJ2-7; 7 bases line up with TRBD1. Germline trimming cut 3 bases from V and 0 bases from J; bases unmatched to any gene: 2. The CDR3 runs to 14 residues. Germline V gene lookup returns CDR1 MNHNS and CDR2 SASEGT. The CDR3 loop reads CASSDRGFSYEQYF. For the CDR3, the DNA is TGTGCCAGCAGTGACAGGGGGTTCTCCTACGAGCAGTACTTC.